This note documents a single T cell receptor (beta chain) sequence. This clone is a singleton in its sample. Its antigen target is currently unknown. No qualities accompany the bases; no much larger clone lies one base away. The entry originates in a study of T cells in localized non-small cell lung cancer (dated by TCRdb to 2020 to 2022). At the level of the whole study: T cell repertoires of 200 to 250 early-stage NSCLC patients were analyzed, with tumors being compared against uninvolved tumor-adjacent lungs. Of the NSCLC patients, over 120 were male and approximately 99 were female, and the mean age was approximately 69 years. The cohort was made up of around 250 treatment-naive NSCLC patients whose localized lung tumors had been resected. General conclusions and limits of the study: Because multi-region sequencing of the tumors was not done, intratumor heterogeneity could not be ruled out. Higher blood T cell density associated with longer overall survival, while higher adjacent-lung clonality associated with shorter survival. Of the top 100 tumor clones, a median of approximately 60 were detected in paired uninvolved adjacent lung; some 28 were also among that lung's top 100. Because the study design was exploratory, TCR variables were selected using unadjusted p-values without false-discovery rate correction. Uninvolved tumor-adjacent lung showed the highest T cell clonality, higher than tumor, which suggests more focused antigenic responses in the uninvolved tumor-adjacent lung.

Reading from cysteine to phenylalanine, the CDR3 counts 16 amino acids. The CDR3 DNA has 48 bases and is translated from base 1. CDR1 and CDR2 are drawn from the germline V gene: SGDLS, YYNGEE. V sheds 0 bases and J sheds 3 bases, leaving 15 bases between their ends. At diagnosis, peripheral blood, uninvolved tumor-adjacent lung and tumor were collected and stored as a combination of fresh-frozen and FFPE material. For TCR repertoire profiling, blood samples were analyzed as peripheral blood mononuclear cells. TCR beta CDR3 regions were sequenced from DNA using the immunoSEQ Assay. Under the source paper's analysis protocol: To compute T cell density, TCR beta template counts were normalized to usable DNA, which was estimated by amplifying housekeeping genes. The preseqR package was used to estimate richness by extrapolating to 400,000 templates for PBMC samples and to 120,000 templates for tissue samples. Clonality was calculated as one minus Pielou's evenness. Tissue-enriched TCRs were identified through differential abundance testing performed on productive amino-acid clonotypes, with a minimum total count of 5 and an alpha of 0.1. The Jaccard Index and the Morisita Overlap Index were used to quantify repertoire overlap between compartments. TCR beta CDR3s were clustered by GLIPH together with public tetramer-defined viral CDR3s, and at least three viral sequences plus V-gene enrichment were required for viral motifs. Sourced from immuneACCESS, this table was stored by TCRdb with only in-frame sequences that have V and J called. A share of the clones is absent; for the studies checked, an unresolved V gene accounts for under half, and the remainder has no known explanation. The D gene and trimming were derived from the DNA, and the V and J assignments and clone size from that table. Counted in this sample were about 75,000 clones; 70% to 90% of them appeared once. The ten largest clonotypes hold about a tenth of the sample.

The material was peripheral blood, obtained before any cancer treatment. This chain is built from TRBV9 and TRBJ1-1; tentative D gene TRBD1, with 5 bases matching. The TCR originated in a female donor older than 55 with stage I lung adenocarcinoma. In nucleotide form, the sequence is TGTGCCAGCAGCGTAGCTCTCGGAGGGACCGACACTGAAGCTTTCTTT. Its translation reads: CASSVALGGTDTEAFF.